This T cell receptor beta chain emerged from a study of T cells in Graves' hyperthyroidism and ophthalmopathy. Study-wide findings and caveats: Most thyroid-expanded clonotypes above 0.001 were also found in blood.

V dropped 5 bases and J dropped 0 bases, with 17 bases sitting between them. The CDR3 is 18 residues long. Germline loops: CDR1 SGHTA, CDR2 FQGNSA. Amplified TCR beta CDR3 regions came from RNA transcripts. First-round RT-PCR of the TCR CDR3 relied on the HTBI primer set. TCRdb re-called the multiplex PCR reads with MiXCR, one entry per CDR3 protein. This table holds 480,000 or so distinct CDR3 sequences, 35% to 50% found once. About this clonotype itself: Its antigen is not known.

The receptor's source is an adult woman with Graves' disease, either hyperthyroidism or ophthalmopathy (not recorded which). The J gene is TRBJ2-6, the V gene TRBV7-2; the D gene is possibly TRBD1 (6 bases). Source material: peripheral blood or thyroid tissue (not recorded which). The CDR3 loop is CASSRGGSRYSGANVLTF. CDR3 in DNA: TGTGCCAGCAGCCGTGGGGGCAGTCGCTACTCTGGGGCCAACGTCCTGACTTTC.